This TCR beta chain was profiled in a study of human T cells and chemical hapten exposure. Looking at the study overall: Patch tests containing 0.01% DPC, applied to the upper back, were read at 6 days.

This clonotype was observed at least ten times. Individual cDNA molecules each carried unique molecular identifiers attached by the library. Via MiXCR, TCRdb re-called the RACE reads, giving one row per CDR3 protein. The sample contains over 300,000 distinct CDR3 sequences, less than 6.5% of which appear only once. V lost 0 bases, J lost 10 bases, and 3 bases stayed unmatched. Per germline, CDR1 SQVTM and CDR2 ANQGSEA. The CDR3 loop spans 12 amino acids. Described time point: pre-sensitization, week 0. Treatment indicated: therapeutic diphenylcyclopropenone sensitization with weekly scalp DPC. The source is a woman in her 50s with alopecia areata. Some clones in this sample may be carry-over from other donors' samples. The rearrangement uses TRBV29-1 and TRBJ2-1, with 7 bases aligning to TRBD2. Sequenced here: whole blood, sampled in connection with sensitization to the hapten diphenylcyclopropenone (DPC). Here the CDR3 reads CSVEDRDYEQFF. Written as DNA, the CDR3 is TGCAGCGTTGAAGATAGGGACTACGAGCAGTTCTTC.